This TCR beta chain appears in the sequencing data of a study of blood T cell repertoires in COVID-19. Between the trimmed V and J ends, which lost 2 bases and 4 bases, there was a span of 12 bases. Germline V CDR1 and CDR2: MNHEY, SVGEGT. The CDR3 covers 16 residues. Authors' methods: Estimates of nucleated cell counts were drawn from the amplification of reference gene primers. Clones were sequenced by immunoSEQ multiplex PCR, and TCRdb holds only the in-frame ones, with some missing. The DNA was the basis for D and trimming; V, J and clone size are from that table. The table records approximately 360,000 clones, approximately 87% of them present only once. Adults between about 18 and 89 years of age took part from about two dozen US areas. Categorization into cohorts depended on clinical history that participants reported.

The chain combines TRBV6-2 or TRBV6-3 with TRBJ2-6; a weak D match, TRBD1 (6 bases). The sample taken for sequencing was PBMCs or T cells enriched from blood (not recorded which). This TCR came from a woman aged 30 to 39 with acute COVID-19. The CDR3 DNA reads as TGTGCCAGCAGTTACAGAACAGGGTCAGGGGCCAACGTCCTGACTTTC. It specifies CASSYRTGSGANVLTF.